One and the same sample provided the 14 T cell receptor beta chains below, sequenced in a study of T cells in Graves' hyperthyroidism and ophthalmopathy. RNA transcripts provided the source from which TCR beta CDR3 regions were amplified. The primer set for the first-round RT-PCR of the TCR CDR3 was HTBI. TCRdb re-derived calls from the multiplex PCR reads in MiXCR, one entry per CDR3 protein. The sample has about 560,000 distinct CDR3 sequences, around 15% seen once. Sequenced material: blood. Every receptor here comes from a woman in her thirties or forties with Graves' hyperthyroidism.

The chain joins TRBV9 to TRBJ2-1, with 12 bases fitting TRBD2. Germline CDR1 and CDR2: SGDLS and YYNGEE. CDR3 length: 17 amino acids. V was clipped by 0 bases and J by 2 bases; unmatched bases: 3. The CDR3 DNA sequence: TGTGCCAGCAGCGTAGCCGCTAGCGGGAGGGCCTACAATGAGCAGTTCTTC. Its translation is CASSVAASGRAYNEQFF. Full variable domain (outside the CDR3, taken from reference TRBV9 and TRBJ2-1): DSGVTQTPKHLITATGQRVTLRCSPRSGDLSVYWYQQSLDQGLQFLIQYYNGEERAKGNILERFSAQQFPDLHSELNLSSLELGDSALYFCASSVAASGRAYNEQFFGPGTRLTVL.

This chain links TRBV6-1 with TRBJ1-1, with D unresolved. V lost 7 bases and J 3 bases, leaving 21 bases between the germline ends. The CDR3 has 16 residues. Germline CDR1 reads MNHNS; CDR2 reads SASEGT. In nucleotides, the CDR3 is TGTGCCAGCACCCGTGGGAAGGGCCGGGGTGACACTGAAGCTTTCTTT. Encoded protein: CASTRGKGRGDTEAFF.

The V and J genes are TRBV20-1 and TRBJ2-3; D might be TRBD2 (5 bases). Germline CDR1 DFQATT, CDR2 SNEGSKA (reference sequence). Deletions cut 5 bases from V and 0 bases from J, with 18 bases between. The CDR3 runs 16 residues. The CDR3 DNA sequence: TGCAGTGCTTGGGCTGGTAGCGAGAAGAGCACAGATACGCAGTATTTT. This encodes CSAWAGSEKSTDTQYF.

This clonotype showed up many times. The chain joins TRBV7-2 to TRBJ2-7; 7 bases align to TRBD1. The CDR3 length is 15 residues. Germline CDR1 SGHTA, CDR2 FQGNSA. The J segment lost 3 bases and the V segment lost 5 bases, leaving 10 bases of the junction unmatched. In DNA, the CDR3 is TGTGCCAGCAGCGCCCCCGGGACAGACCTCTACGAGCAGTACTTC. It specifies CASSAPGTDLYEQYF.

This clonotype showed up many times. In DNA form, the CDR3 reads TGCAGTGCTAGAGGCGGGACAGGGGTTGATGGCTACACCTTC. Amino acid sequence: CSARGGTGVDGYTF. V and J are TRBV20-1 and TRBJ1-2; 10 bases line up with TRBD1. The CDR3 runs to 14 residues. Germline CDR1 is DFQATT and CDR2 is SNEGSKA (reference sequence). V shed 1 base, J shed 6 bases, and the junction held 5 bases outside the gene matches.

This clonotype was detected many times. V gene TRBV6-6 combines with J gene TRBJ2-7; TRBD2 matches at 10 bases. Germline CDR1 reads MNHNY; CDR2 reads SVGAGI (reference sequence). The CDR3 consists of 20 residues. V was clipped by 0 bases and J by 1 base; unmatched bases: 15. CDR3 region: CASSYSSFWTSGERSYEQYF. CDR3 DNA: TGTGCCAGCAGTTACTCGTCTTTCTGGACTAGCGGAGAGCGTTCCTACGAGCAGTACTTC.

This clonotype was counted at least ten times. CDR3 region: CASSPPTGEGYTF. Here the CDR3 DNA reads TGTGCCAGCTCACCACCGACAGGGGAAGGCTACACCTTC. The chain couples TRBV18 to TRBJ1-2; 8 bases match TRBD1. The CDR3 is 13 amino acids. V dropped 0 bases and J dropped 8; count of bases not matched to a gene: 2. CDR1 is KGHSH, CDR2 LQKENI, per germline.

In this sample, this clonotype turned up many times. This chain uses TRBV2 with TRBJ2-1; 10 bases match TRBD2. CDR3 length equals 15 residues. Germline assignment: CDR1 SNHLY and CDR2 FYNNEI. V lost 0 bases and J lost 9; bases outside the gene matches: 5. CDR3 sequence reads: CASSEAHLAGVEQFF. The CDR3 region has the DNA TGTGCCAGCAGTGAAGCGCACCTAGCGGGAGTTGAGCAGTTCTTC.

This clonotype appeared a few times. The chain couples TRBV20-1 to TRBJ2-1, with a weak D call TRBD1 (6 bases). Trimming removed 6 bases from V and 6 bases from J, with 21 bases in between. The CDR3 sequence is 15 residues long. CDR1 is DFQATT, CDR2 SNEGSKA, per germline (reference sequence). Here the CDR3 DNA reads TGCAGTGCCAGACCCGGGACACTCACCGGCAATGAGCAGTTCTTC. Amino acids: CSARPGTLTGNEQFF.

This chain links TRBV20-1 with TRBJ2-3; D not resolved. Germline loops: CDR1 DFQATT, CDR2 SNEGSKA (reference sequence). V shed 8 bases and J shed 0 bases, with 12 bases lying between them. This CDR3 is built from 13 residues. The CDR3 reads CSWVISSTDTQYF. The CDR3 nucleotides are TGCAGTTGGGTTATCTCCAGCACAGATACGCAGTATTTT.

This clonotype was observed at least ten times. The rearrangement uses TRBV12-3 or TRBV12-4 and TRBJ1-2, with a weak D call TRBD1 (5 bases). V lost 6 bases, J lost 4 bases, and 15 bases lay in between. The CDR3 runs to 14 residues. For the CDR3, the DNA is TGTGCCAGCAGCCATCCGGGGCAGATCTATGGCTACACCTTC. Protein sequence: CASSHPGQIYGYTF.

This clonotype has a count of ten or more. CDR3 region: CASSRGGRRADTQYF. The CDR3 DNA is TGTGCCAGCAGCCGAGGAGGGAGAAGGGCAGATACGCAGTATTTT. J is TRBJ2-3 and V is TRBV7-3; TRBD2 might be the D (6 bases). Per the germline V gene, CDR1 is SGHTA and CDR2 is FQGTGA. Trimming left V 5 bases short and J 4 bases short, with 16 bases between. The CDR3 is 15 residues long.

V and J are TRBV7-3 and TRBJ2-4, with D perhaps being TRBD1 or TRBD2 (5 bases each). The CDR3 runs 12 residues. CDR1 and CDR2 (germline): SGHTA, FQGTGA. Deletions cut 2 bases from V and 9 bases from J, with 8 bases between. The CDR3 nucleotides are TGTGCCAGCAGCTTACTTGGGGGCATTCAGTACTTC. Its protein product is CASSLLGGIQYF. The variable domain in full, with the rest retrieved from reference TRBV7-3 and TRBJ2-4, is GAGVSQTPSNKVTEKGKYVELRCDPISGHTALYWYRQSLGQGPEFLIYFQGTGAADDSGLPNDRFFAVRPEGSVSTLKIQRTERGDSAVYLCASSLLGGIQYFGAGTRLSVL.

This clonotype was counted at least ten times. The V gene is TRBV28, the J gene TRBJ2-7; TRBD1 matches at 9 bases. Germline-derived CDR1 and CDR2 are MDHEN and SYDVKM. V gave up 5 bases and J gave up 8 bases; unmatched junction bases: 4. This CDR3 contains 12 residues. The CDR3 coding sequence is TGTGCCAGCAGTGGGGACAGGGTGCAGCAGTACTTC. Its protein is CASSGDRVQQYF. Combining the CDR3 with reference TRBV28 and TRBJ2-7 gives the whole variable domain DVKVTQSSRYLVKRTGEKVFLECVQDMDHENMFWYRQDPGLGLRLIYFSYDVKMKEKGDIPEGYSVSREKKERFSLILESASTNQTSMYLCASSGDRVQQYFGPGTRLTVT.